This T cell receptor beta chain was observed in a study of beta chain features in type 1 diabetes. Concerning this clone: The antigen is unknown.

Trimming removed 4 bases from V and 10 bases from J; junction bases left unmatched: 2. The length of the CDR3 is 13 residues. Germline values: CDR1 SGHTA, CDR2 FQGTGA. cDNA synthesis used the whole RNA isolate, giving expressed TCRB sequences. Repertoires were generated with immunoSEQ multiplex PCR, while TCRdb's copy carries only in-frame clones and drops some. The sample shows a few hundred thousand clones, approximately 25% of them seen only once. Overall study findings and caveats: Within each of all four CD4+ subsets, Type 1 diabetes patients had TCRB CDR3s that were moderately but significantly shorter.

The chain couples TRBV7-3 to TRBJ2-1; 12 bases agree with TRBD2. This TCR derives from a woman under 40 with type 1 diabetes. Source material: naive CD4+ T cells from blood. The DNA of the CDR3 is TGTGCCAGCAGCTCCCTAGCGGGAGGGGAGCAGTTCTTC. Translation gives CASSSLAGGEQFF.